This T cell receptor beta chain stems from a study of Graves' ophthalmopathy and Graves' hyperthyroidism. The CDR3 extends over 15 amino acids. CDR1 and CDR2 from the germline V gene are MNHEY and SVGEGT. The V and J ends lost 5 bases and 1 base respectively, with 14 bases between them. TCR beta CDR3 regions were amplified from RNA transcripts. RT-PCR with HTBI primers came first, then second-round multiplex PCR. TCRdb used MiXCR to reprocess the multiplex PCR reads, holding one entry per CDR3 protein. The sample lists some 350,000 distinct CDR3 sequences; about a sixth were seen once. Hyperthyroidism cases were recent diagnoses of under 2 months' duration in people aged 18 to 65. Orbital computed tomography, together with clinical symptoms, serum thyroxine, TRAb and thyroid ultrasound, was used for diagnosis.

The chain joins TRBV6-2 or TRBV6-3 to TRBJ2-5; D is perhaps TRBD1 (7 bases). The receptor was derived from an adult woman with stable Graves' hyperthyroidism. Sequencing was performed on peripheral blood. This chain's CDR3 is CASSPSGGFQETQYF. CDR3 DNA sequence: TGTGCCAGCAGTCCGTCAGGGGGGTTCCAAGAGACCCAGTACTTC.